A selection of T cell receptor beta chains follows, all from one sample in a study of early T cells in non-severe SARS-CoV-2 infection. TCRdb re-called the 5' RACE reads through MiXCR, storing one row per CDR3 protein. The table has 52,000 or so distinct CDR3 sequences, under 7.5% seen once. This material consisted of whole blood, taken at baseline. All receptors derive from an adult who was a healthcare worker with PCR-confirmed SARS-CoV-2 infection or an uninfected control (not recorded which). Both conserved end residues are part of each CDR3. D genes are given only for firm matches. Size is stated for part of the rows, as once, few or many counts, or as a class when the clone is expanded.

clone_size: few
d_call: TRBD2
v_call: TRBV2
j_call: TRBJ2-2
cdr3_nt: TGTGCCCCTACCCTTGCGGGGGTCCCCGGGGAGCTGTTTTTT
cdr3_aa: CAPTLAGVPGELFF

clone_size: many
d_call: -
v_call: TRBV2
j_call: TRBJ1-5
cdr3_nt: TGTGCCAGCAAGGACAGACTTAGCAATCAGCCCCAGCATTTT
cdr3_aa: CASKDRLSNQPQHF

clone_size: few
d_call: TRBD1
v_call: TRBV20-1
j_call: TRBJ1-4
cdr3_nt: TGCAGTGCCTCACCGACAGGGGTTAGGGGGAAACTGTTTTTT
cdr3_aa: CSASPTGVRGKLFF

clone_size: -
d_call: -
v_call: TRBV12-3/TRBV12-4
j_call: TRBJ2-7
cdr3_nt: TGTGCCAGCAGCCGACAGCGCTCCTACGAGCAGTACTTC
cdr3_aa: CASSRQRSYEQYF

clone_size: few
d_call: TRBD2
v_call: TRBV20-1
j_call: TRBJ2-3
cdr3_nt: TGCAGTGCTAGAGCTTTAAACGGGGGGGCGATAGATACGCAGTATTTT
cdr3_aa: CSARALNGGAIDTQYF

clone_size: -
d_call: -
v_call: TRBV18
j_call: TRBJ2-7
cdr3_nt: TGTGCCAGCTCAACTTCCCCCTACGAGCAGTACTTC
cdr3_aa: CASSTSPYEQYF

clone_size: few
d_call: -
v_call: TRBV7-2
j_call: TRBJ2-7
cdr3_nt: TGTGCCAGCAGCTTACGGGGGCAGGGCTACGAGCAGTACTTC
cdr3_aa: CASSLRGQGYEQYF

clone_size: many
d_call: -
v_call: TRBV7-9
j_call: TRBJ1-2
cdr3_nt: TGTGCCAGCAGCTTAATCGTCGGCACAGGCTATGGCTACACCTTC
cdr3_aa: CASSLIVGTGYGYTF

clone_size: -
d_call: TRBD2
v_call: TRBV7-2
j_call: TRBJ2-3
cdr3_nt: TGTGCCAGCAGCCTGAGGACTAGCGGATCTGGCACAGATACGCAGTATTTT
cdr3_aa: CASSLRTSGSGTDTQYF

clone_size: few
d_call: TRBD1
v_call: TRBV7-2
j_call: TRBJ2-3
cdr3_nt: TGTGCCAGCAGCCGACAGGGCCCCCTTCACACAGATACGCAGTATTTT
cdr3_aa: CASSRQGPLHTDTQYF

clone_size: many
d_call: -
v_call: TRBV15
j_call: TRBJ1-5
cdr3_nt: TGTGCCACCAGCAGACCAGCCATAGGAGTTAGCAATCAGCCCCAGCATTTT
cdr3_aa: CATSRPAIGVSNQPQHF

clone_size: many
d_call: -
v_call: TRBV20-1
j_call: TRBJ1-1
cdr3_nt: TGCAGTGCTAGAGATCTCGTGAACACTGAAGCTTTCTTT
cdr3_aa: CSARDLVNTEAFF

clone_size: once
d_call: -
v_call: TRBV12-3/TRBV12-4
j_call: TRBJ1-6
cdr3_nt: TGTGCCAGCAGCCCACTGGATTCACCCCTCCACTTT
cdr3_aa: CASSPLDSPLHF

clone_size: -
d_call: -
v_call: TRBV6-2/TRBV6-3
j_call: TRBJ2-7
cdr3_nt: TGTGCCAGCAGCTGGGTCCGATACTACGAGCAGTACTTC
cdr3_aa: CASSWVRYYEQYF

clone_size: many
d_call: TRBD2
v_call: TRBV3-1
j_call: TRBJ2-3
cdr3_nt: TGTGCCAGCAGCCAGCGCATAAGCGGGGCTGACACAGATACGCAGTATTTT
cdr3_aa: CASSQRISGADTDTQYF

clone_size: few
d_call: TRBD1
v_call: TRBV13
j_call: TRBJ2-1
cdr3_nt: TGTGCCAGCAGCTTAGGGGGACAGAGAACCTTC
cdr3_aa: CASSLGGQRTF

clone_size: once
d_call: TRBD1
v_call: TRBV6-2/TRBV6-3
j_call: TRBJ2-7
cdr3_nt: TGTACCAGCAGGGCCGGACAGGGCTCCTACGAGCAGTACTTC
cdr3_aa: CTSRAGQGSYEQYF

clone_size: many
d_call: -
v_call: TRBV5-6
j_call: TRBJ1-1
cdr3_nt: TGTGCCAGCGTCTTGGGGGGACTATACACTGAAGCTTTCTTT
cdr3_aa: CASVLGGLYTEAFF

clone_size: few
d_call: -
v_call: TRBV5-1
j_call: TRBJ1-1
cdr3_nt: TGCGCCAGCAGCTTGTTTGGGGAGTTAGCTGAAGCTTTCTTT
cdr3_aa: CASSLFGELAEAFF

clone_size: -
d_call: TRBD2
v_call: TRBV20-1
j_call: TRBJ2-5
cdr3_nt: TGCAGTGCTAGGGGCCCGGGACTAGCTGTGTGGGAGACCCAGTACTTC
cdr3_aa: CSARGPGLAVWETQYF

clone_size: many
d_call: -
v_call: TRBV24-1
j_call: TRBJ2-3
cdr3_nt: TGTGCCACCAGTGATGACAGACACGATACGCAGTATTTT
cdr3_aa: CATSDDRHDTQYF

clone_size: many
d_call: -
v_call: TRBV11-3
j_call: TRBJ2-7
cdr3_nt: TGTGCCAGCAGCTTAGATTCCGGGTACGAGCAGTACTTC
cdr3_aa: CASSLDSGYEQYF

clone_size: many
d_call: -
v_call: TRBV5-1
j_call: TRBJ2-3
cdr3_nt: TGCGCCAGCAGCTTGGAGGGAGGACCAGATACGCAGTATTTT
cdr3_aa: CASSLEGGPDTQYF

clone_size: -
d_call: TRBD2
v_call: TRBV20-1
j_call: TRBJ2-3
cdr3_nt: TGCAGTGCTAGAGCTCGGGCGGGAGAGACAGATACGCAGTATTTT
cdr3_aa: CSARARAGETDTQYF

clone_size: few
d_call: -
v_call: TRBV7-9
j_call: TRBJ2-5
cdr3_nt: TGTGCCAGGGGGGCTGGAGAGACCCAGTACTTC
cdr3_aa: CARGAGETQYF

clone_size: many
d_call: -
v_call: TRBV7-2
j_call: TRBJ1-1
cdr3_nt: TGTGCCAGCAGCTTAGATTTCTTGTCGGTGACAGAGAACACTGAAGCTTTCTTT
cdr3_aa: CASSLDFLSVTENTEAFF

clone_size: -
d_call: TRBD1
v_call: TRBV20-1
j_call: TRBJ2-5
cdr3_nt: TGCAGTGCGCGAACCGGGACAGTCCAAGAGACCCAGTACTTC
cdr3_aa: CSARTGTVQETQYF

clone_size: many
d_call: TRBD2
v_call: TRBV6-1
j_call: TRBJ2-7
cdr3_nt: TGTGCCAGCAGTGAGCTAGCGGGAGCGCCTCACTTCTACGAGCAGTACTTC
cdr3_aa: CASSELAGAPHFYEQYF

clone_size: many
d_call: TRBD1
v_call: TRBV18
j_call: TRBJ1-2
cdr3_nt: TGTGCCAGCTCACCACAAGGACAGGGATCTAACTATGGCTACACCTTC
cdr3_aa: CASSPQGQGSNYGYTF

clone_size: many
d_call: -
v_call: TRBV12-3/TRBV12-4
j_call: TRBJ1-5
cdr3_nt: TGTGCCAGCAGTTTCCTAGGGGGAACATCCCCTCAGCCCCAGCATTTT
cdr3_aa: CASSFLGGTSPQPQHF

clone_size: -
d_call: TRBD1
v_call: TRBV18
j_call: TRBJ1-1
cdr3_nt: TGTGCCAGCTCACCGATGGCAGGGGGTTTGGACACTGAAGCTTTCTTT
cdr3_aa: CASSPMAGGLDTEAFF

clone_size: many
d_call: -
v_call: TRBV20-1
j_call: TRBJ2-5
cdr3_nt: TGCAGTGCCCCTTTCCCGACGGTTCAAGAGACCCAGTACTTC
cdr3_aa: CSAPFPTVQETQYF

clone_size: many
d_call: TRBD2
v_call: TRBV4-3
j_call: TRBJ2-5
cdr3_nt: TGCGCCAGCAGCCAAGAAGGTCGACTAGCAGAGACCCAGTACTTC
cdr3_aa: CASSQEGRLAETQYF

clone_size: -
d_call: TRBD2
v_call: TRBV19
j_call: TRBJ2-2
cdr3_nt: TGTGCCAGTAGTATGTTCGGGACTAGCGACACCGGGGAGCTGTTTTTT
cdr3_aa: CASSMFGTSDTGELFF

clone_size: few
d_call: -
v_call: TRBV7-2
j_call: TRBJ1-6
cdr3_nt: TGTGCCAGCAGCTTACTGGTGCAAGAGGGTTCACCCCTCCACTTT
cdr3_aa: CASSLLVQEGSPLHF

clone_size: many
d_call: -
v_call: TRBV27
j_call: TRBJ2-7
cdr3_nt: TGTGCCAGCAGTGCCAACGCGGGGGCCGCCTACTACGAGCAGTACTTC
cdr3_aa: CASSANAGAAYYEQYF

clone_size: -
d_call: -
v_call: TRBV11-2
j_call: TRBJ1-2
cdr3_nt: TGTGCCAGCAGCCCTTGGGGGGCGCAAGTTTATGGCTACACCTTC
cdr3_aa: CASSPWGAQVYGYTF